This is a list of T cell receptor beta chains from one sample in a study of blood T cell repertoires in COVID-19. Some clones are missing from TCRdb's copy, which holds only in-frame ones; the method was immunoSEQ multiplex PCR. The repertoire consists of roughly 30,000 clones, with over 75% occurring once and the leading ten covering around 16%. The sample consisted of peripheral blood. The receptors here all came from a woman aged 60-75 years with acute or convalescent COVID-19. Both conserved end residues are part of each CDR3. The order of the fields is V gene, clone size, J gene, D gene, CDR3 protein, CDR3 DNA. A D gene is named only where the DNA matches it firmly. The listing skips clone size in some rows; elsewhere it reads once, few, many or a size class.

TRBV7-3	.	TRBJ2-1	TRBD1	CASSLTFDRGSYNEQFF	TGTGCCAGCAGCTTAACGTTCGACAGGGGGTCCTACAATGAGCAGTTCTTC
TRBV11-2	.	TRBJ1-1	.	CASSLIRGRGEAFF	TGTGCCAGCAGCTTAATTAGGGGGAGGGGTGAAGCTTTCTTT
TRBV15	few	TRBJ1-6	.	CATGGSINSPLHF	TGTGCCACCGGGGGCAGCATTAATTCACCCCTCCACTTT
TRBV6-5	.	TRBJ2-4	.	CASRRLGGDIQYF	TGTGCCAGCAGAAGACTAGGTGGAGACATTCAGTACTTC
TRBV5-6	few	TRBJ1-2	.	CASSLAGWVGYTF	TGTGCCAGCAGCTTGGCGGGTTGGGTCGGCTACACCTTC
TRBV25-1	.	TRBJ2-1	TRBD1	CASSGDRGYNEQFF	TGTGCCAGCAGTGGAGACAGGGGTTACAATGAGCAGTTCTTC
TRBV30	.	TRBJ1-5	.	CAWSGPGGLTTQPQHF	TGTGCCTGGAGTGGACCAGGAGGTCTCACTACTCAGCCCCAGCATTTT
TRBV9	few	TRBJ1-1	.	CASSVDRGEAFF	TGTGCCAGCAGCGTAGATCGGGGTGAAGCTTTCTTT
TRBV25-1	.	TRBJ2-7	.	CASSVRRESYEQYF	TGTGCCAGCAGTGTACGTCGGGAAAGCTACGAGCAGTACTTC
TRBV6-6	.	TRBJ2-1	TRBD1	CASSYRLTGEFF	TGTGCCAGCAGTTACAGACTGACAGGGGAGTTCTTC
TRBV12-3/TRBV12-4	.	TRBJ1-2	.	CASSQGLGYGYTF	TGTGCCAGCAGCCAGGGGTTGGGGTATGGCTACACCTTC
TRBV5-6	.	TRBJ2-7	.	CASSPSLRVFEDF	TGTGCCAGCAGCCCCTCGCTCCGGGTTTTTGAGGACTTC
TRBV4-2	.	TRBJ2-3	.	CASSYSGEADTQYF	TGTGCCAGCAGCTACTCCGGAGAGGCAGATACGCAGTATTTT
TRBV20-1	once	TRBJ2-7	.	CSARIRDTTYF	TGCAGTGCCAGAATCCGGGACACTACTTACTTC
TRBV6-2/TRBV6-3	.	TRBJ1-6	.	CASTPWTAYNSPLHF	TGTGCCAGCACCCCGTGGACAGCGTATAATTCACCCCTCCACTTT
TRBV7-9	.	TRBJ2-7	.	CASSLPNYEQYF	TGTGCCAGCAGCTTACCCAACTACGAGCAGTACTTC
TRBV27	.	TRBJ2-7	TRBD1	CASSFFGQGASYEQYF	TGTGCCAGCAGTTTTTTCGGACAGGGGGCTTCCTACGAGCAGTACTTC
TRBV5-8	few	TRBJ1-5	.	CASSSESTDQPQHF	TGTGCCAGCAGCTCGGAATCTACAGATCAGCCCCAGCATTTT
TRBV5-1	.	TRBJ1-2	.	CASGAVVGGYGYTF	TGCGCCAGCGGGGCGGTGGTGGGAGGCTATGGCTACACCTTC
TRBV5-4	.	TRBJ1-2	TRBD1	CASSLGLPGQVAYGYTF	TGTGCCAGCAGCCTGGGGCTACCGGGACAGGTGGCCTATGGCTACACCTTC
TRBV18	.	TRBJ2-2	TRBD1	CASSPSLTGGSTGELFF	TGTGCCAGCTCACCGTCACTAACAGGGGGGAGCACCGGGGAGCTGTTTTTT
TRBV7-8	once	TRBJ2-1	TRBD1	CASSFRGQGAAGKYNEQFF	TGTGCCAGCAGCTTTCGGGGACAGGGGGCGGCAGGCAAATACAATGAGCAGTTCTTC
TRBV5-4	.	TRBJ1-1	.	CASSSGQNPTEAFF	TGTGCCAGCAGCTCCGGACAGAACCCAACTGAAGCTTTCTTT
TRBV5-5	.	TRBJ1-1	TRBD1	CASSYNRGTEAFF	TGTGCCAGCAGCTATAACAGGGGGACTGAAGCTTTCTTT
TRBV2	.	TRBJ2-5	TRBD2	CASMFASGDQETQYF	TGTGCCAGCATGTTCGCCAGCGGGGACCAAGAGACCCAGTACTTC
TRBV30	.	TRBJ1-2	.	CASPRGKYGYTF	TGTGCCTCCCCTAGAGGCAAATATGGCTACACCTTC
TRBV5-1	.	TRBJ2-5	.	CASSLARWSRGTQYF	TGCGCCAGCAGCTTGGCACGCTGGAGCCGGGGGACCCAGTACTTC
TRBV6-2/TRBV6-3	once	TRBJ1-1	.	CASSSRDTVNTEAFF	TGTGCCAGCAGCTCCCGTGATACAGTAAACACTGAAGCTTTCTTT
TRBV7-8	.	TRBJ1-5	TRBD1	CASSPLPDRGKGQPQHF	TGTGCCAGCAGCCCGCTGCCTGACAGGGGAAAGGGTCAGCCCCAGCATTTT
TRBV5-1	once	TRBJ1-1	TRBD1	CASSLGTGGKTEAFF	TGCGCCAGCAGCTTGGGGACAGGGGGGAAAACTGAAGCTTTCTTT
TRBV11-2	.	TRBJ2-3	TRBD2	CASSLSLLAGGQWDTQYF	TGTGCCAGCAGCTTAAGTCTTCTAGCGGGGGGGCAGTGGGATACGCAGTATTTT
TRBV29-1	few	TRBJ1-1	TRBD1	CSVVGGQYLHTEAFF	TGCAGCGTTGTCGGGGGACAGTACCTGCACACTGAAGCTTTCTTT
TRBV5-1	.	TRBJ2-3	TRBD2	CASSLFLAGGTDTQYF	TGCGCCAGCAGCTTGTTCCTAGCGGGGGGTACAGATACGCAGTATTTT
TRBV6-5	.	TRBJ1-1	.	CASSYSRNTEAFF	TGTGCCAGCAGTTACTCGAGGAACACTGAAGCTTTCTTT
TRBV9	few	TRBJ2-1	.	CATGPSGSTSYNEQFF	TGTGCCACCGGACCGTCCGGGAGTACCTCCTACAATGAGCAGTTCTTC
TRBV6-5	.	TRBJ2-5	.	CALSLALQETQYF	TGTGCCTTATCCCTAGCGTTACAAGAGACCCAGTACTTC
TRBV7-8	.	TRBJ2-5	TRBD1	CASSWTGPETQYF	TGTGCCAGCAGCTGGACAGGGCCCGAGACCCAGTACTTC
TRBV6-1	.	TRBJ2-7	.	CASSETETGYEQYF	TGTGCCAGCAGTGAAACAGAGACAGGCTACGAGCAGTACTTC
TRBV9	.	TRBJ1-2	.	CASSSSGGSNYGYTF	TGTGCCAGCAGCTCTTCCGGCGGATCCAACTATGGCTACACCTTC
TRBV4-2	few	TRBJ2-3	TRBD2	CASSQGGFTSGHDTDTQYF	TGTGCCAGCAGCCAAGGGGGCTTCACTAGCGGCCACGACACAGATACGCAGTATTTT
TRBV5-4	.	TRBJ2-6	.	CASSLPRVVVKTSGANVLTF	TGTGCCAGCAGCCTACCCAGGGTGGTGGTAAAAACTTCTGGGGCCAACGTCCTGACTTTC
TRBV18	.	TRBJ2-3	TRBD2	CASSPLASGATDTQYF	TGTGCCAGCTCACCACTCGCAAGCGGGGCCACAGATACGCAGTATTTT
TRBV10-3	.	TRBJ2-1	TRBD2	CAISEYAGDYNEQFF	TGTGCCATCAGTGAGTACGCGGGGGACTACAATGAGCAGTTCTTC
TRBV19	once	TRBJ1-2	.	CASSIERNYGYTF	TGTGCCAGTAGTATAGAACGGAACTATGGCTACACCTTC
TRBV6-2/TRBV6-3	.	TRBJ2-5	TRBD2	CASSSNLRTSGVRETQYF	TGTGCCAGCAGTTCTAACCTTAGGACTAGCGGGGTTCGAGAGACCCAGTACTTC
TRBV30	.	TRBJ1-4	.	CAWSAGREKLFF	TGTGCCTGGAGTGCCGGGAGGGAAAAACTGTTTTTT
TRBV6-6	.	TRBJ1-1	.	CAIRSYDRSTEAFF	TGTGCCATCCGGTCGTACGACAGAAGCACTGAAGCTTTCTTT
TRBV4-1	.	TRBJ1-3	TRBD1	CASSHGTVSSGNTIYF	TGCGCCAGCAGCCATGGGACAGTAAGCTCTGGAAACACCATATATTTT
TRBV19	few	TRBJ1-1	TRBD1	CASSRRGVTEAFF	TGTGCCAGTAGCCGCAGGGGGGTCACTGAAGCTTTCTTT
TRBV6-5	.	TRBJ2-7	.	CASSYGGAQYF	TGTGCCAGCAGTTACGGGGGGGCGCAGTACTTC
TRBV6-5	.	TRBJ1-5	TRBD1	CASSRDRINQPQHF	TGTGCCAGCAGTAGGGACAGGATTAATCAGCCCCAGCATTTT
TRBV3-1/TRBV3-2	.	TRBJ1-1	.	CASSPAGAMRKAFF	TGTGCCAGCAGCCCCGCGGGAGCGATGAGAAAAGCTTTCTTT
TRBV28	.	TRBJ1-1	.	CASSLRNTEAFF	TGTGCCAGCAGTCTCAGGAACACTGAAGCTTTCTTT
TRBV18	.	TRBJ1-6	.	CASSPAQGRNSPLHF	TGTGCCAGCTCACCAGCTCAGGGCCGGAATTCACCCCTCCACTTT
TRBV6-6	.	TRBJ2-1	.	CASSSGGFQFF	TGTGCCAGCAGTTCCGGGGGTTTCCAGTTCTTC